This T cell receptor (beta chain) was retrieved from a study of beta chain features in type 1 diabetes. Findings and limits, study-wide: Any role of HLA type in TCRB rearrangement remained unresolved here.

Every isolated RNA sample was fully reverse transcribed, so sequencing captured expressed TCRB transcripts. The table came from immunoSEQ multiplex PCR; TCRdb's copy has only in-frame clones and leaves some out. In the table there are about 260,000 clones, over 65% of which are singletons. A single heparinised draw of roughly 0.11 L on average was taken per donor. Purity (above 95%) was reached by all sorted populations. Comment on this clone: What it binds is unknown.

This CDR3 has 16 residues. Germline V gene data show CDR1 as SGHTA and CDR2 as FQGNSA. The V segment lost 1 base and the J segment 3 bases; nucleotides outside the gene matches: 6. The chain has TRBV7-2 and TRBJ2-7; 10 bases line up with TRBD1. The TCR sequence derives from a man aged 30 to 45 in good health. The sequenced sample was naive CD4+ T cells from blood. The CDR3 sequence: CASSLGSDRGYYEQYF. For the CDR3, the DNA is TGTGCCAGCAGCTTAGGTTCGGACAGGGGGTACTACGAGCAGTACTTC.